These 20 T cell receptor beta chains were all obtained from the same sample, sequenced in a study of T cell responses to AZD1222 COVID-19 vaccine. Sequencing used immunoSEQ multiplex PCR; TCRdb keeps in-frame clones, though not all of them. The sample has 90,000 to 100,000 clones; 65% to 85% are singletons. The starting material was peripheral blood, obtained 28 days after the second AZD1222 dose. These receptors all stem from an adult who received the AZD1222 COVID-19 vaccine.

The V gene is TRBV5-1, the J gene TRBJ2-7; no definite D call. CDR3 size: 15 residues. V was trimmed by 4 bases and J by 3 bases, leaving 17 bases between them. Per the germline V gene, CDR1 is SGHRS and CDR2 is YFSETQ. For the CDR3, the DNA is TGCGCCAGCAGCACGGGCTCCAACTGGGGCTACGAGCAGTACTTC. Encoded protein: CASSTGSNWGYEQYF.

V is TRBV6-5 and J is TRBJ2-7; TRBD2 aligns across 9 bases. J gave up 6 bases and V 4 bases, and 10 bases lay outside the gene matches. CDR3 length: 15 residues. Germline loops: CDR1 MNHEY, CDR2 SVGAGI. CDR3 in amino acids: CASSSLSGSEGEQYF. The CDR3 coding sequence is TGTGCCAGCAGTTCGCTTAGCGGGAGCGAGGGCGAGCAGTACTTC.

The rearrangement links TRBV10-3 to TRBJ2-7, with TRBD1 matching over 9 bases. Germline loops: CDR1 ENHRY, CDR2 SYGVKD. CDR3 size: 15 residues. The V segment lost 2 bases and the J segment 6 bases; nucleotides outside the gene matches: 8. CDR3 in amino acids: CAISEATGGRGEQYF. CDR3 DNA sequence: TGTGCCATCAGTGAGGCGACAGGGGGGCGCGGCGAGCAGTACTTC.

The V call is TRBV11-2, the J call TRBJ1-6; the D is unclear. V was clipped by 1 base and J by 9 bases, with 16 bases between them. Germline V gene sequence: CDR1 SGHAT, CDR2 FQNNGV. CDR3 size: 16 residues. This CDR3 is CASSLGDRWIASPLHF. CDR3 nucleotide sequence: TGTGCCAGCAGCTTAGGGGATAGGTGGATTGCTTCACCCCTCCACTTT.

CDR3 nucleotides: TGTGCCAGCAGTCTTTCTAATACGCAGTATTTT. Translated: CASSLSNTQYF. The chain combines TRBV12-3 or TRBV12-4 with TRBJ2-3; no clear D. The CDR3 is 11 amino acids. V was shortened by 5 bases and J by 7 bases, with 7 bases between the two germline ends.

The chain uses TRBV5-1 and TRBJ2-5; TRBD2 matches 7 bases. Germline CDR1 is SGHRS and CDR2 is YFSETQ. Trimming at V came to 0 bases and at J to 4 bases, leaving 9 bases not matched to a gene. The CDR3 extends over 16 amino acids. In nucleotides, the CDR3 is TGCGCCAGCAGCTTGGACCCTAGCGGAAAGATAGAGACCCAGTACTTC. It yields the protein CASSLDPSGKIETQYF.

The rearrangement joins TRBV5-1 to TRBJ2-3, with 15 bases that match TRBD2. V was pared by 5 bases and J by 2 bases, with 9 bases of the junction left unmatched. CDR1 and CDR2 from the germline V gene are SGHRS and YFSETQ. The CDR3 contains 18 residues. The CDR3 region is CASRPGTSGGSDTDTQYF. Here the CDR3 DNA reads TGCGCCAGCAGGCCCGGGACTAGCGGGGGGTCTGACACAGATACGCAGTATTTT.

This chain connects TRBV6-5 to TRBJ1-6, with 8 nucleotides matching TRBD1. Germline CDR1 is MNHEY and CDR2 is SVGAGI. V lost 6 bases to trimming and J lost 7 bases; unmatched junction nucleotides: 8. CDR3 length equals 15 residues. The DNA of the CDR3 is TGTGCCAGCAGCCCGACAGGGGAGAGGAATTCACCCCTCCACTTT. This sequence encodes CASSPTGERNSPLHF.

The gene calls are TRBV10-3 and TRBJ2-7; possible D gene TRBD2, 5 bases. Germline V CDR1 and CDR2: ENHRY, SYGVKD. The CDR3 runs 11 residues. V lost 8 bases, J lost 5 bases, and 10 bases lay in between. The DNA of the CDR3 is TGTGCCATCGGGGTCGGGAACGAGCAGTACTTC. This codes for CAIGVGNEQYF.

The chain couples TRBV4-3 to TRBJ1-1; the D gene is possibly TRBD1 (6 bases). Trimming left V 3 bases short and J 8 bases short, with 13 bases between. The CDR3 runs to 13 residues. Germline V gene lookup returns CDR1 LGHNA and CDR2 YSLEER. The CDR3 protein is CASSQEQGWEAFF. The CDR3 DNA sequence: TGCGCCAGCAGCCAGGAACAGGGTTGGGAAGCTTTCTTT.

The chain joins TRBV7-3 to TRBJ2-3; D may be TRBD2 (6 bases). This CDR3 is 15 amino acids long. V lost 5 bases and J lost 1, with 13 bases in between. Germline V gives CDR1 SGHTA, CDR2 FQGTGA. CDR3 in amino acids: CASSPRDGGTDTQYF. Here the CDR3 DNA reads TGTGCCAGCAGCCCGCGGGACGGAGGCACAGATACGCAGTATTTT. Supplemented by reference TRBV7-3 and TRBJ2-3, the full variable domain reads GAGVSQTPSNKVTEKGKYVELRCDPISGHTALYWYRQSLGQGPEFLIYFQGTGAADDSGLPNDRFFAVRPEGSVSTLKIQRTERGDSAVYLCASSPRDGGTDTQYFGPGTRLTVL.

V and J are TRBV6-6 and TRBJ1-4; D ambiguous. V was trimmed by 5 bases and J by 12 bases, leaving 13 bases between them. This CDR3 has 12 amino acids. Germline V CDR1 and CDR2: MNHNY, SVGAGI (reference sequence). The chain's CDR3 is CASSGPNSQLFF. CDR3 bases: TGTGCCAGCAGTGGGCCCAATTCGCAACTGTTTTTT.

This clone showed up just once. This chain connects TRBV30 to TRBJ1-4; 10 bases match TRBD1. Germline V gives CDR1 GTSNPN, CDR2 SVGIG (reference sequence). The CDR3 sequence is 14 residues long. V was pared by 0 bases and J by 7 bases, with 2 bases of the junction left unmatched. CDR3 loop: CAWSVGTGVEKLFF. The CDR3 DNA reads TGTGCCTGGAGTGTCGGGACAGGGGTTGAAAAACTGTTTTTT.

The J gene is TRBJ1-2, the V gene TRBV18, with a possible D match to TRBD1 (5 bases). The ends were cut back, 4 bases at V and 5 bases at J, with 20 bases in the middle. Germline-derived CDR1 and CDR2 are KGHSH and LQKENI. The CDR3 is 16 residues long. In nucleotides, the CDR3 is TGTGCCAGCTCACGCAGCGTTTCCTCGGGGGTGTATGGCTACACCTTC. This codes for CASSRSVSSGVYGYTF.

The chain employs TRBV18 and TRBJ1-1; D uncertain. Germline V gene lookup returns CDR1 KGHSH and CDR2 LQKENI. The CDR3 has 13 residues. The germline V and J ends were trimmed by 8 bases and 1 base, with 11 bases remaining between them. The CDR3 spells CASTRTANTEAFF. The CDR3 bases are TGTGCCAGCACTAGGACGGCGAACACTGAAGCTTTCTTT. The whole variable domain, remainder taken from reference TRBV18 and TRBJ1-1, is NAGVMQNPRHLVRRRGQEARLRCSPMKGHSHVYWYRQLPEEGLKFMVYLQKENIIDESGMPKERFSAEFPKEGPSILRIQQVVRGDSAAYFCASTRTANTEAFFGQGTRLTVV.

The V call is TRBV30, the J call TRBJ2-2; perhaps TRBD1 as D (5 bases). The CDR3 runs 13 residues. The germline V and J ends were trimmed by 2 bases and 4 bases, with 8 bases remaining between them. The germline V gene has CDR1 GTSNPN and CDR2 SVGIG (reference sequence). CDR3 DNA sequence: TGTGCCTGGAGTCAGGGTACCACCGGGGAGCTGTTTTTT. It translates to CAWSQGTTGELFF.

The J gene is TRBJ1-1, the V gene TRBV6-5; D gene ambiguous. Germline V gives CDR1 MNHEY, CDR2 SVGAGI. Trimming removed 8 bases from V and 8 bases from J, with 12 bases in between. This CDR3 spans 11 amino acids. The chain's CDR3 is CASANSREAFF. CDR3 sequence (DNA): TGTGCCAGCGCCAACTCCAGGGAAGCTTTCTTT.

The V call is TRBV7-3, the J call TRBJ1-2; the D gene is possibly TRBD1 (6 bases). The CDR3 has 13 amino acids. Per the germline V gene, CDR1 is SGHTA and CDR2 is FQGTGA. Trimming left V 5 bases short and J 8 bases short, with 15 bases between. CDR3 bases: TGTGCCAGCAGCGCGGAGGGGGGCTACGGCTACACCTTC. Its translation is CASSAEGGYGYTF. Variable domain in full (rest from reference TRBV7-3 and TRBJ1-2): GAGVSQTPSNKVTEKGKYVELRCDPISGHTALYWYRQSLGQGPEFLIYFQGTGAADDSGLPNDRFFAVRPEGSVSTLKIQRTERGDSAVYLCASSAEGGYGYTFGSGTRLTVV.

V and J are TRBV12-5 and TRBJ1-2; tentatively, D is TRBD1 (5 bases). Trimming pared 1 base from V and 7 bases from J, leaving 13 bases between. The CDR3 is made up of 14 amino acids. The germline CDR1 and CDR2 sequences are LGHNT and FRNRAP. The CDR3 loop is CASGLGGGGGGYTF. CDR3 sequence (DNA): TGTGCTAGTGGTTTGGGTGGGGGAGGAGGTGGCTACACCTTC.

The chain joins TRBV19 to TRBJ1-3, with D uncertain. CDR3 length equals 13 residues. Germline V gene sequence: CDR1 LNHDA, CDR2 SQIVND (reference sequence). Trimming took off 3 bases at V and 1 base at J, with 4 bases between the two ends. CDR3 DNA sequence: TGTGCCAGTAGTATCCGATCTGGAAACACCATATATTTT. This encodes CASSIRSGNTIYF.